The 18 T cell receptor beta chains below come from one sample, sequenced in a study of shared clonotypes between healthy human individuals. Generated by immunoSEQ multiplex PCR, the TCRdb table keeps only in-frame clones and is missing some. The sample consists of 450,000 to 600,000 clones, 60% to 85% of them appearing once. Sequences were obtained from PBMCs. Source of these receptors: a woman between 40 and 55 years old in good health. Some clones in this sample may be carry-over from other donors' samples.

The CDR3 region is CATSRAGEKLFF. The CDR3 nucleotides are TGTGCCACCAGCAGAGCTGGGGAAAAACTGTTTTTT. The rearrangement links TRBV15 to TRBJ1-4; D gene unclear. The germline V gene has CDR1 LNHNV and CDR2 YYDKDF (reference sequence). The CDR3 is made up of 12 amino acids. The V end was cut by 1 base, the J end by 8 bases, with 5 bases between.

This clone was detected many times. V is TRBV9 and J is TRBJ1-5, with D maybe TRBD1 (5 bases). The CDR3 sequence is 13 residues long. V was cut by 4 bases and J by 7 bases, with 12 bases left in between. Germline-derived CDR1 and CDR2 are SGDLS and YYNGEE. CDR3 DNA sequence: TGTGCCAGCAGCCTGGGGGGAGGCCAGCCCCAGCATTTT. It is translated as CASSLGGGQPQHF.

This clone was recorded many times. The chain employs TRBV5-8 and TRBJ2-1; TRBD2 aligns across 7 bases. Germline V gene sequence: CDR1 SGHTS, CDR2 YDEGEE. After removal of 0 bases from V and 8 bases from J, the junction contained 5 bases not matched to a gene. CDR3 length equals 14 residues. As DNA, the CDR3 is TGTGCCAGCAGCTTGGGGGGTCGGGAGGATGAGCAGTTCTTC. Translated, it gives CASSLGGREDEQFF.

V is TRBV28 and J is TRBJ2-7; possibly TRBD2 for D (5 bases). The V end lost 1 base, the J end lost 4 bases, and 8 bases lay between the germline ends. The V gene's germline CDR1 is MDHEN and CDR2 SYDVKM. This CDR3 has 13 residues. CDR3 DNA: TGTGCCAGCAGTTTATCTGGGGAGTACGAGCAGTACTTC. Translation gives CASSLSGEYEQYF.

The V gene is TRBV7-2, the J gene TRBJ1-4; D uncertain. The CDR3 has 13 residues. Germline CDR1 SGHTA, CDR2 FQGNSA. V lost 0 bases and J lost 6, with 5 bases in between. The CDR3 region is CASSLAGYEKLFF. Written as DNA, the CDR3 is TGTGCCAGCAGCTTAGCGGGGTATGAAAAACTGTTTTTT.

CDR3 region: CASSQEGQGAATEQYF. As DNA, the CDR3 is TGCGCCAGCAGCCAAGAGGGACAGGGTGCGGCTACCGAGCAGTACTTC. The chain combines TRBV4-1 with TRBJ2-5; 9 nucleotides match TRBD1. The J call is doubtful: the DNA matches TRBJ2-7 better. The CDR3 is 16 amino acids. CDR1 MGHRA and CDR2 YSYEKL come from the germline V gene.

V gene TRBV18 combines with J gene TRBJ1-3, with D hard to call. Germline V lookup: CDR1 KGHSH, CDR2 LQKENI. The CDR3 sequence is 15 residues long. Trimming took 2 bases from V and 0 from J, leaving 8 bases between them. The DNA of the CDR3 is TGTGCCAGCTCACCAGGGCAGGCCTCTGGAAACACCATATATTTT. Translation: CASSPGQASGNTIYF.

The chain uses TRBV10-3 and TRBJ2-1; possible D gene TRBD2, 6 bases. Germline values: CDR1 ENHRY, CDR2 SYGVKD. The CDR3 length is 14 residues. The V gene lost 2 bases and the J gene lost 7 bases, with 12 bases spanning the gap. This CDR3 is CAISENVAANEQFF. DNA for the CDR3: TGTGCCATCAGTGAGAATGTAGCGGCGAATGAGCAGTTCTTC.

The chain combines TRBV19 with TRBJ2-5; 10 nucleotides align to TRBD1. Germline assignment: CDR1 LNHDA and CDR2 SQIVND (reference sequence). V lost 3 bases, J lost 4 bases, and 8 bases stayed unmatched. The CDR3 consists of 16 residues. DNA for the CDR3: TGTGCCAGTAGTATGGGATCCGGGACAGGGGCAGAGACCCAGTACTTC. It codes for CASSMGSGTGAETQYF.

The gene calls are TRBV7-3 and TRBJ2-3, with 11 bases fitting TRBD2. Trimming cost V 5 bases and J 7 bases; bases outside gene matches: 14. CDR3 length: 17 residues. Germline V gene sequence: CDR1 SGHTA, CDR2 FQGTGA. The CDR3 loop is CASSDVIAGGPRNTQYF. In DNA, the CDR3 is TGTGCCAGCAGCGACGTTATAGCGGGAGGGCCCCGGAATACGCAGTATTTT.

CDR3 loop: CASSSQTSGTTGELFF. CDR3 DNA: TGCGCCAGCAGCTCCCAAACTAGCGGGACAACCGGGGAGCTGTTTTTT. This sequence joins TRBV5-1 and TRBJ2-2, with TRBD2 matching 10 bases. The CDR3 is 16 amino acids. Trimming took 3 bases from V and 5 from J; bases not matched to a gene: 7. Germline V gives CDR1 SGHRS, CDR2 YFSETQ.

V gene TRBV7-2 combines with J gene TRBJ1-5, with 12 bases identical to TRBD1. After removal of 5 bases from V and 7 bases from J, the junction contained 9 bases not matched to a gene. CDR1 is SGHTA and CDR2 is FQGNSA in the germline V gene. The CDR3 sequence is 16 residues long. CDR3 protein: CASSPTGTGGRQPQHF. CDR3 nucleotide sequence: TGTGCCAGCAGCCCCACCGGGACAGGGGGCAGGCAGCCCCAGCATTTT. Drawing the rest from reference TRBV7-2 and TRBJ1-5, the complete variable domain is GAGVSQSPSNKVTEKGKDVELRCDPISGHTALYWYRQSLGQGLEFLIYFQGNSAPDKSGLPSDRFSAERTGGSVSTLTIQRTQQEDSAVYLCASSPTGTGGRQPQHFGDGTRLSIL.

The chain joins TRBV18 to TRBJ1-1; D is perhaps TRBD1 (6 bases). Germline CDR1 and CDR2: KGHSH and LQKENI. CDR3 size: 17 residues. The ends were cut back, 0 bases at V and 1 base at J, with 15 bases in the middle. As DNA, the CDR3 is TGTGCCAGCTCACCACCAGGCAGGGGACATGGGAACACTGAAGCTTTCTTT. This sequence encodes CASSPPGRGHGNTEAFF.

The CDR3 is CASSLGQPNTGELFF. Written as DNA, the CDR3 is TGTGCCAGCAGCCTGGGACAACCGAACACCGGGGAGCTGTTTTTT. The rearrangement joins TRBV11-3 to TRBJ2-2; TRBD1 is a possible D gene (6 bases). Germline V gene sequence: CDR1 SGHNT, CDR2 YENEEA. Trimming left V 5 bases short and J 0 bases short, with 10 bases between. The CDR3 is 15 residues long.

Only one count was recorded for this clone. This chain uses TRBV6-5 with TRBJ1-2, with D perhaps matching TRBD1 (6 bases). The CDR3 consists of 13 residues. With 6 bases removed from V and 6 bases from J, the gap between germline ends came to 14 bases. From germline, CDR1 is MNHEY and CDR2 SVGAGI. This CDR3 is CASSQQGVDGYTF. In nucleotides, the CDR3 is TGTGCCAGCAGCCAACAGGGAGTGGATGGCTACACCTTC.

Regarding this clone: Since a far larger clone is one base different, this is likely a read error. The CDR3 sequence is CASSVSTAPYEQYF. The CDR3 region has the DNA TGTGCCAGCAGCGTATCAACTGCCCCCTACGAGCAGTACTTC. The chain recombines TRBV9 with TRBJ2-7; unclear D gene. The germline V gene has CDR1 SGDLS and CDR2 YYNGEE. Between the trimmed V and J ends, which lost 1 base and 2 bases, there was a span of 10 bases. This CDR3 is built from 14 residues.

The V and J genes are TRBV30 and TRBJ2-2; maybe TRBD2 (6 bases). Trimming cost V 3 bases and J 2 bases, with 10 bases left between them. Looked up from germline, CDR1 is GTSNPN and CDR2 is SVGIG (reference sequence). The CDR3 runs 14 residues. The CDR3 sequence: CAWRRRGNTGELFF. CDR3 in DNA: TGTGCCTGGAGGCGGAGGGGAAACACCGGGGAGCTGTTTTTT.

The rearrangement uses TRBV7-9 and TRBJ1-1; no reliable D call. The CDR3 covers 14 residues. Trimming shortened V by 7 bases and J by 0 bases, and 12 bases separated the two germline ends. Germline V gene lookup returns CDR1 SEHNR and CDR2 FQNEAQ (reference sequence). DNA of the CDR3: TGTGCCAGCACCCTCGTCGGGGTGAACACTGAAGCTTTCTTT. Translated: CASTLVGVNTEAFF. Full variable domain (rest looked up from reference TRBV7-9 and TRBJ1-1): DTGVSQNPRHKITKRGQNVTFRCDPISEHNRLYWYRQTLGQGPEFLTYFQNEAQLEKSRLLSDRFSAERPKGSFSTLEIQRTEQGDSAMYLCASTLVGVNTEAFFGQGTRLTVV.